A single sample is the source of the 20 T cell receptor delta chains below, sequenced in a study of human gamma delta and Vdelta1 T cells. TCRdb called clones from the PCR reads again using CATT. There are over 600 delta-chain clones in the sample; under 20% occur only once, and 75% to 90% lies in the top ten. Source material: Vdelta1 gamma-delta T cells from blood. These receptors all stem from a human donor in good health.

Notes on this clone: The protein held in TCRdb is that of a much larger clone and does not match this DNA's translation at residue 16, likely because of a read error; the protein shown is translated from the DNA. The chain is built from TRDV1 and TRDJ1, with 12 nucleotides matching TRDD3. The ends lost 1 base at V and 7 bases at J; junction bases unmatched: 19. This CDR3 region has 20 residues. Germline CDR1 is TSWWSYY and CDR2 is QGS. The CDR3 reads CALGEPFRILGDTRAVKLIF. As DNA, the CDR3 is TGTGCTCTTGGGGAACCCTTCCGTATACTGGGGGATACTAGGGCCGTTAAACTCATCTTT.

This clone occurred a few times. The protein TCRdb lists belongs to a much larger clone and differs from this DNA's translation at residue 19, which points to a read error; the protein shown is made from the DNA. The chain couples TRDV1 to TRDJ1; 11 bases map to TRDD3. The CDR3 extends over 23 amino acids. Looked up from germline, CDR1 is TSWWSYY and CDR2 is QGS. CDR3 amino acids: CALGDAGHPTVGGYAVVTVKLIF. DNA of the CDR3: TGTGCTCTTGGGGACGCGGGTCATCCTACCGTTGGGGGATACGCCGTTGTGACCGTTAAACTCATCTTT.

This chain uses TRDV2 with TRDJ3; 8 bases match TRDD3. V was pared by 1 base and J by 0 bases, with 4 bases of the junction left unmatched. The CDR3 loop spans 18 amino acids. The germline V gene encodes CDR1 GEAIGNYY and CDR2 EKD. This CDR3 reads CACDTGGWSSWDTRQMFF. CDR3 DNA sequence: TGTGCCTGTGACACTGGGGGATGGAGCTCCTGGGACACCCGACAGATGTTTTTC.

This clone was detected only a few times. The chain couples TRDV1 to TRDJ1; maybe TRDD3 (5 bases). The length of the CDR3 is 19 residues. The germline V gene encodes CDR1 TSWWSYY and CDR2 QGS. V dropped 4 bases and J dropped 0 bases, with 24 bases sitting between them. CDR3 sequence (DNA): TGTGCTCTTGGGGTCCCGTCGGGTATCGGGGGTCCGTACACCGATAAACTCATCTTT. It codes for CALGVPSGIGGPYTDKLIF.

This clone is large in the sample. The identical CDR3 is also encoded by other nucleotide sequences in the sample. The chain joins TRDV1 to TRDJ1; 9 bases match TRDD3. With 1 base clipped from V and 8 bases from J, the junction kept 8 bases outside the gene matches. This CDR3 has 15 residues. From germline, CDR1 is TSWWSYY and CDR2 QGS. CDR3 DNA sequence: TGTGCTCTTGGGGAACGGTGGGGATACGCCTGCAAACTCATCTTT. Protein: CALGERWGYACKLIF.

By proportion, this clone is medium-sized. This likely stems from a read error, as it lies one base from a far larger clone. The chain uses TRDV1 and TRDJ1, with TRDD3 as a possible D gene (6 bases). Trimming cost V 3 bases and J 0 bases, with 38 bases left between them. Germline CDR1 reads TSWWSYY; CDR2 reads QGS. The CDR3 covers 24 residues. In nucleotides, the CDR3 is TGTGCTCTTGGGGAGTCCCTCCCTCTTCCGGGCTACTGGGAGACTTACTCTTACACCGATAAACTCATCTTT. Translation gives CALGESLPLPGYWETYSYTDKLIF.

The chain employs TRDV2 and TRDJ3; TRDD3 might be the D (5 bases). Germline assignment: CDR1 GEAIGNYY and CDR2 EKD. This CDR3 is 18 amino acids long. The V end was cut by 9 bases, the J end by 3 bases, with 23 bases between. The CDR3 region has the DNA TGTGCCACTCACTACTATACGGTGGATCTCTGGGACACCCGACAGATGTTTTTC. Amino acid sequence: CATHYYTVDLWDTRQMFF.

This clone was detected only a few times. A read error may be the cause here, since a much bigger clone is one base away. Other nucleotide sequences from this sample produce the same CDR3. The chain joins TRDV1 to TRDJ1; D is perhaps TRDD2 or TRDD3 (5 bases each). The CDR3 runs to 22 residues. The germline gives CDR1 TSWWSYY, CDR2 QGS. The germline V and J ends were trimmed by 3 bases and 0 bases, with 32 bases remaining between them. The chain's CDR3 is CALGEPAPYVGPSRPYTDKLIF. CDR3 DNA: TGTGCTCTTGGGGAGCCCGCTCCCTACGTGGGGCCCTCTAGGCCGTACACCGATAAACTCATCTTT.

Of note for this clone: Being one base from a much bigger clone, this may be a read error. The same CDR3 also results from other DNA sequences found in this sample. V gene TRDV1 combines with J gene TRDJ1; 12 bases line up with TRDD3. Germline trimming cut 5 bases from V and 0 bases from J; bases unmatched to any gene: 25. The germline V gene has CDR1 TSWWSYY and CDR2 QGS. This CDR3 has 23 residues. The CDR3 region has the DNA TGTGCTCTTGGGCCACCTAGACCGCCTCTGTACTGGGGGATACTGATGTACACCGATAAACTCATCTTT. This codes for CALGPPRPPLYWGILMYTDKLIF.

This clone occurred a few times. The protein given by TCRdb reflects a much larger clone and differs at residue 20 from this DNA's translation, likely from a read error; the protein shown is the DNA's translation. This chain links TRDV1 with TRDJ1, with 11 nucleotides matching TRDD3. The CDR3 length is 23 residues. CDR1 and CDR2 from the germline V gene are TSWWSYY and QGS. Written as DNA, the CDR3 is TGTGCTCTTGGGGACGCGGGTCATCCTACCGTTGGGGGATACGCCGTTGTGACCGATGAACTCATCTTT. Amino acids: CALGDAGHPTVGGYAVVTDELIF.

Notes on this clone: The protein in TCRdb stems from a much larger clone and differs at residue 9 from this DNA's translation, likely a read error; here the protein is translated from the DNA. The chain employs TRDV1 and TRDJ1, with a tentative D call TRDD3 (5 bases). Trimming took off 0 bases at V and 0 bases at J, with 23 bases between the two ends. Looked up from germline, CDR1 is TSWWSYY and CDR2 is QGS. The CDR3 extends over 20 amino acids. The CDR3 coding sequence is TGTGCTCTTGGGGAACTGAGGGGACACGTATCACACGTTTACACCGATAAACTCATCTTT. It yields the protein CALGELRGHVSHVYTDKLIF.

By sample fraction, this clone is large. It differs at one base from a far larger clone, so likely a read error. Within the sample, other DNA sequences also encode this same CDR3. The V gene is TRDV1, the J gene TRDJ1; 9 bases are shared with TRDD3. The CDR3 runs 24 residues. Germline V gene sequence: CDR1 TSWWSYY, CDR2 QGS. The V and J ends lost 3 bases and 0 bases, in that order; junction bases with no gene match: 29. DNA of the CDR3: TGTGCTCTTGGGGAGTCCCTCCCCCTTCCGGGCTACTGGGGGACTTACTCTTACACCGATAAACTCATCTTT. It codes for CALGESLPLPGYWGTYSYTDKLIF.

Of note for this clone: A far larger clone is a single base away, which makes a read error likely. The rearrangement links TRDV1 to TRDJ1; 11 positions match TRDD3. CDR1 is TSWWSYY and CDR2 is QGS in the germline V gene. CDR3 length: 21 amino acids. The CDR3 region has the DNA TGTGCTCTTGGGGAGCTACAAGACCCTACTGGGGGATATGAGTACACCGATAAACCCATCTTT. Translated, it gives CALGELQDPTGGYEYTDKPIF.

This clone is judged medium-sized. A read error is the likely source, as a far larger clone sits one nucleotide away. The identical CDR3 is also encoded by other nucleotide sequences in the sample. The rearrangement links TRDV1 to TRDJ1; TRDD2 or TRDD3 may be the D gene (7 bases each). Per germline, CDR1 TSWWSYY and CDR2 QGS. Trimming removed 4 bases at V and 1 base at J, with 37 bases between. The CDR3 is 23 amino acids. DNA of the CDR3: TGTGCTCTTGGGGTCTTTACCTTCCTTCCGACATCTATTTACCTGGGGGTCACCGATAAACTCATCTTT. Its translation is CALGVFTFLPTSIYLGVTDKLIF.

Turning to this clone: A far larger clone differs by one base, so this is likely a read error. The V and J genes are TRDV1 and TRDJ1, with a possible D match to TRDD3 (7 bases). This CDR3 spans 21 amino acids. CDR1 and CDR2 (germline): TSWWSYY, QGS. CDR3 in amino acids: CALGELGPSHAPGGATNKLIF. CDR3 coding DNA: TGTGCTCTTGGGGAACTAGGGCCTTCCCACGCACCTGGGGGTGCCACCAATAAACTCATCTTT.

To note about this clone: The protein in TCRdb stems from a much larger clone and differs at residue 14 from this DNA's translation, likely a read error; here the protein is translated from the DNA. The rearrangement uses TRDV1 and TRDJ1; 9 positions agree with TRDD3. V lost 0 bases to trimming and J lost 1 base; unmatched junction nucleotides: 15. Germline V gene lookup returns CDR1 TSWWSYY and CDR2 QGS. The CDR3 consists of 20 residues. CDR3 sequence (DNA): TGTGCTCTTGGGGAACTGAGGGGATACGTATCACACGTTTGCACCGATAAACTCATCTTT. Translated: CALGELRGYVSHVCTDKLIF.

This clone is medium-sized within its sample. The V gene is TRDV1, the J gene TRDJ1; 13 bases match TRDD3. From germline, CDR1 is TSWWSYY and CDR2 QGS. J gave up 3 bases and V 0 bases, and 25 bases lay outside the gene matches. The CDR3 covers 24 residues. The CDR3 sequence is CALGELFEHTTIRTGGYAADKLIF. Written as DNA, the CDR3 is TGTGCTCTTGGGGAACTATTTGAACATACAACCATTCGGACTGGGGGATACGCGGCCGATAAACTCATCTTT.

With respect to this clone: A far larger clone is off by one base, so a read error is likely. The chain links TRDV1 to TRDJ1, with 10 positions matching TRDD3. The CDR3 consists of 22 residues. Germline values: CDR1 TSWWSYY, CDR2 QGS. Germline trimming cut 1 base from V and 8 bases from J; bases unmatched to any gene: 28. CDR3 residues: CALGEPNPSSPRIWGISPKLIF. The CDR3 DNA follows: TGTGCTCTTGGGGAACCGAATCCTTCCTCCCCTCGAATCTGGGGGATAAGCCCGAAACTCATCTTT.

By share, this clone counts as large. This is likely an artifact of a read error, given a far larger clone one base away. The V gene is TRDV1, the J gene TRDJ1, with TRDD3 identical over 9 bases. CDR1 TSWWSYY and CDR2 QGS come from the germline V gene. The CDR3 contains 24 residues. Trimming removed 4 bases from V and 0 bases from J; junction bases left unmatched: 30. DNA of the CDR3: TGTGCTCTTGGGGGGTCCCTCCCTCTTCCGGGCTACTGGGGGACTTACTCTTACACCGATAAACTCATCTTT. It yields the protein CALGGSLPLPGYWGTYSYTDKLIF.

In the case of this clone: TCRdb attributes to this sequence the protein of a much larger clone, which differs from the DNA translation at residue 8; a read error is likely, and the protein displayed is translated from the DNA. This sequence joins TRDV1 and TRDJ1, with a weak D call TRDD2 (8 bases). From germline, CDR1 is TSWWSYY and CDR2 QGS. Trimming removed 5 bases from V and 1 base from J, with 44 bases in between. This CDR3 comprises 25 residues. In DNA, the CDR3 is TGTGCTCTTGGGCTTCCTACGCCCGTTGGGGCAAGTAAGGTCCACCTGGGGGTCAGCACCGATAAACTCATCTTT. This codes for CALGLPTPVGASKVHLGVSTDKLIF.